This T cell receptor beta chain was captured by sequencing in a study of T cell responses to AZD1222 COVID-19 vaccine. Overall study results and limits: The repertoires were collected only after the peak T cell response.

The CDR3 length is 14 residues. The V end was cut by 6 bases, the J end by 6 bases, with 15 bases between. Looked up from germline, CDR1 is MNHEY and CDR2 is SVGAGI. Remarks on this clone: The antigen remains undetermined.

The repertoire was sequenced with immunoSEQ multiplex PCR; TCRdb's copy has only in-frame clones and lacks some. The table has 150,000 to 200,000 clones, approximately 90% seen once. The clonotype comes from an adult who received the AZD1222 COVID-19 vaccine. The rearrangement links TRBV6-5 to TRBJ1-5; D is undetermined. The sample in question was peripheral blood, obtained 28 days after the second AZD1222 dose. The DNA for the CDR3 is TGTGCCAGCAGCACCGGAAGGGATGGTCAGCCCCAGCATTTT. Translation gives CASSTGRDGQPQHF.